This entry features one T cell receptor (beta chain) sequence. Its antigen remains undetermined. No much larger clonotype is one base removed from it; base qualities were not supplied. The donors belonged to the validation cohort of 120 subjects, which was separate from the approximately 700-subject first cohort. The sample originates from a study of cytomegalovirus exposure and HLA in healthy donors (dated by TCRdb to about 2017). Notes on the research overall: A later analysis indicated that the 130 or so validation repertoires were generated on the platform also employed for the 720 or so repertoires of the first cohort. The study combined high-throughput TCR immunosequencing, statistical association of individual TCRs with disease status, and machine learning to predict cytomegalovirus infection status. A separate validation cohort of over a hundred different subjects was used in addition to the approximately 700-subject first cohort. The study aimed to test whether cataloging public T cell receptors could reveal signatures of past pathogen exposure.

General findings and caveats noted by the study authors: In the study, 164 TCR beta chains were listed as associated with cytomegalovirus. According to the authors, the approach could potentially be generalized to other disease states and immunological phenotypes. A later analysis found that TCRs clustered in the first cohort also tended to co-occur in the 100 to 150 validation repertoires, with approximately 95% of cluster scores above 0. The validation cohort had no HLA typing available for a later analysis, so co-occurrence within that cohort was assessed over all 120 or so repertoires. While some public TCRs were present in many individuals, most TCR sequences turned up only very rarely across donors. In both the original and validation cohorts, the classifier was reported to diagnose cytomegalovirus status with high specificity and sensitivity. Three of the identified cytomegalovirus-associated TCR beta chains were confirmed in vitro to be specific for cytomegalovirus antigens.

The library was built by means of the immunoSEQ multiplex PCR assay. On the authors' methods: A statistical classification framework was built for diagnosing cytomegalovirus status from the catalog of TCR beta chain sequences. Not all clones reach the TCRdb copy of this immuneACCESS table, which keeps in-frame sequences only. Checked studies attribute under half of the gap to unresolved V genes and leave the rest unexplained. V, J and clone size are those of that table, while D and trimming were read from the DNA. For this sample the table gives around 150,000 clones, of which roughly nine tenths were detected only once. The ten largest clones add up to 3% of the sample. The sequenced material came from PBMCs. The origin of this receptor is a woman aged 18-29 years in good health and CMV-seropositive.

The base sequence is TGCGCCAGCAGTCTTAGACTAGCTGTCACAGATACGCAGTATTTT. Translated, this is CASSLRLAVTDTQYF. The chain employs TRBV5-1 and TRBJ2-3; 7 central nucleotides agree with TRBD2. From V the trimming removes 5 bases and from J it removes 2 bases, while the gene matches leave 8 bases of the junction unaccounted for. CDR1 and CDR2 are read off the germline V gene as SGHRS and YFSETQ. CDR3 length: 15 amino acids, cysteine to phenylalanine. Only the CDR3 part of the read is kept: 45 bases, read in frame from the first base.